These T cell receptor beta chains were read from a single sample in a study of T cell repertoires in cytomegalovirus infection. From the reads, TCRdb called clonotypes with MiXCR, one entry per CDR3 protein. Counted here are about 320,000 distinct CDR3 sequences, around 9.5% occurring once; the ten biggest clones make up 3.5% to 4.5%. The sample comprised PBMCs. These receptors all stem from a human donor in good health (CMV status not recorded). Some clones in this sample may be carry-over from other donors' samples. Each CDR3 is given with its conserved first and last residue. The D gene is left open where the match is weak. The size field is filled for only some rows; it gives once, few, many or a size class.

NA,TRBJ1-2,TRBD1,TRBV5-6,CASSPLGTARYGYTF,TGTGCCAGCAGCCCCCTGGGGACAGCGCGCTATGGCTACACCTTC
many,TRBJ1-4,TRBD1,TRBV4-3,CASSQEQGLGGVFF,TGCGCCAGCAGCCAAGAACAGGGGCTCGGAGGGGTGTTTTTT
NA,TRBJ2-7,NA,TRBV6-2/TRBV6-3,CASSEIGWGGTPYEQYF,TGTGCCAGCAGTGAAATCGGGTGGGGTGGCACCCCCTACGAGCAGTACTTC
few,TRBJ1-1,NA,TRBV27,CASSFWGGTEAFF,TGTGCCAGCAGTTTTTGGGGGGGCACTGAAGCTTTCTTT
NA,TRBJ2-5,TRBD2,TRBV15,CATSVRGGLETQYF,TGTGCCACCAGTGTCCGCGGGGGGCTAGAGACCCAGTACTTC
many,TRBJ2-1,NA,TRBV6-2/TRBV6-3,CASSYLSSYNEQFF,TGTGCCAGCAGTTACTTAAGCTCCTACAATGAGCAGTTCTTC
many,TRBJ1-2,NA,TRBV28,CASSLQAGRGYTF,TGTGCCAGCAGTTTACAGGCAGGAAGGGGCTACACCTTC
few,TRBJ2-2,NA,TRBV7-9,CASSLPGGELFF,TGTGCCAGCAGCCTACCCGGAGGGGAGCTGTTTTTT
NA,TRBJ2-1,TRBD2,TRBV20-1,CSASPPSGGLISYNEQFF,TGCAGTGCTAGTCCCCCTAGCGGGGGGCTAATCTCCTACAATGAGCAGTTCTTC
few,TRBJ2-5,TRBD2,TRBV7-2,CASSPGLAGDWETQYF,TGTGCCAGCAGCCCGGGACTAGCGGGAGACTGGGAGACCCAGTACTTC
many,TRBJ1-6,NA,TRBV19,CASSIQGNNSPLHF,TGTGCCAGTAGTATCCAGGGGAATAATTCACCCCTCCACTTT
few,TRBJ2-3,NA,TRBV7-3,CASSRTVTSTDTQYF,TGTGCCAGCAGCAGAACCGTGACTAGCACAGATACGCAGTATTTT
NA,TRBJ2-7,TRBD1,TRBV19,CASSSGTGFDEQYF,TGTGCCAGTAGTAGTGGGACAGGGTTCGACGAGCAGTACTTC
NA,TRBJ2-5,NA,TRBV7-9,CASSPPGEETQYF,TGTGCCAGCAGCCCTCCCGGGGAAGAGACCCAGTACTTC
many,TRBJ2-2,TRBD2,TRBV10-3,CAISPRAAGGPGTGELFF,TGTGCCATCAGCCCCCGGGCTGCGGGGGGGCCCGGAACCGGGGAGCTGTTTTTT
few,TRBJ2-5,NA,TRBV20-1,CSASVMGETQYF,TGCAGTGCTAGCGTGATGGGGGAGACCCAGTACTTC
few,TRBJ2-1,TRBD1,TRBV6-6,CASSLTGPGPQFF,TGTGCCAGCAGTTTGACAGGGCCAGGCCCGCAGTTCTTC
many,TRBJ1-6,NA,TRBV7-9,CASSLGAQSPLHF,TGTGCCAGCAGCTTAGGAGCACAATCACCCCTCCACTTT
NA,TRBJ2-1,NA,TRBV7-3,CASSLTGGWGAPYNEQFF,TGTGCCAGCAGCTTAACGGGCGGCTGGGGGGCTCCCTACAATGAGCAGTTCTTC